This entry features one T cell receptor beta chain sequence. Per germline, CDR1 PRHDT and CDR2 FYEKMQ (reference sequence). The CDR3 is 15 amino acids. Trimming stripped 1 base from V and 5 bases from J, with 14 bases between. This sample stems from a study of blood T cell repertoires in COVID-19. Turning to the study itself: Collection of acute and convalescent COVID-19 samples took place in the United States, Italy and Spain. Nucleic acid was either cDNA or gDNA, and it came from T cells, B-cell-depleted T cells, or PBMCs.

The authors' processing: By means of reference gene primer amplification, nucleated cell counts were estimated. The protocol was immunoSEQ multiplex PCR, while the TCRdb copy is restricted to in-frame clones and leaves out a portion. V and J calls plus clone size are reproduced from that table; the DNA served to infer D and trimming. The table has about 390,000 clones, around 87% seen once. The sequence came from a woman aged 55-70 years with COVID-19, enrolled during active disease. This rearrangement joins TRBV13 to TRBJ2-5; a possible D gene is TRBD2 (7 bases). Sequencing input: peripheral blood. The DNA of the CDR3 is TGTGCCAGCAGCTTAGCAAAGGGGGGGTTTGAGACCCAGTACTTC. Protein: CASSLAKGGFETQYF.